This T cell receptor (beta chain) was captured by sequencing in a study of blood T cell repertoires in COVID-19. This clone appeared a single time. The data were produced by immunoSEQ multiplex PCR, yet TCRdb's version contains in-frame clones alone and is incomplete. The table includes fewer than 350,000 clones, about 85% detected once. This CDR3 comprises 15 residues. V lost 2 bases to trimming and J lost 5 bases; unmatched junction nucleotides: 8. Germline V gene data show CDR1 as SGHNT and CDR2 as YYREEE (reference sequence). The sample consisted of PBMCs or T cells enriched from blood (not recorded which). This chain uses TRBV5-4 with TRBJ2-7; 9 bases agree with TRBD1. This receptor was taken from a woman aged 45-59 years who had recovered from COVID-19. In DNA form, the CDR3 reads TGTGCCAGCAGCTTAATTAAACAGGGGGCTGACGAGCAGTACTTC. It encodes CASSLIKQGADEQYF.